A single sample is the source of the 24 T cell receptor beta chains below, sequenced in a study of blood T cells in healthy people across ages. Next came a second PCR, run for about 6 to 12 cycles, which used a sample-barcoded 5' primer along with a J-beta primer mix. TCRdb redid the calling of the 5' RACE reads with MiXCR, one entry per CDR3 protein. The sample has around 800,000 distinct CDR3 sequences; about 53% are singletons. Sequencing was carried out using blood. The receptors derive from an elderly man in good health.

The chain employs TRBV12-3 or TRBV12-4 and TRBJ2-4; D is perhaps TRBD2 (5 bases). This CDR3 has 13 residues. Trimming pared 5 bases from V and 13 bases from J, leaving 18 bases between. The CDR3 protein is CASSPSGTGLQYF. The CDR3 DNA sequence: TGTGCCAGCAGTCCCAGCGGTACTGGTCTGCAGTACTTC.

The V and J genes are TRBV5-1 and TRBJ2-5; D is unresolved. The CDR3 has 13 residues. V lost 4 bases, J lost 11 bases, and 18 bases lay in between. The V gene's germline CDR1 is SGHRS and CDR2 YFSETQ. CDR3 loop: CASSPRPSREQYF. For the CDR3, the DNA is TGCGCCAGCAGCCCCCGACCATCTCGTGAGCAGTACTTC. The entire variable domain, with the rest obtained from reference TRBV5-1 and TRBJ2-5, is as follows: KAGVTQTPRYLIKTRGQQVTLSCSPISGHRSVSWYQQTPGQGLQFLFEYFSETQRNKGNFPGRFSGRQFSNSRSEMNVSTLELGDSALYLCASSPRPSREQYFGPGTRLLVL.

The CDR3 loop is CASSVEGGSLGTDTQYF. The DNA for the CDR3 is TGTGCCAGCAGCGTAGAGGGCGGGAGCTTGGGCACAGATACGCAGTATTTT. The chain joins TRBV9 to TRBJ2-3; 7 nucleotides match TRBD2. CDR3 length: 17 residues. Germline CDR1 and CDR2: SGDLS and YYNGEE. V shed 0 bases, J shed 1 base, and the junction held 8 bases outside the gene matches.

Only a few counts were recorded for this clonotype. V usage is TRBV20-1 and J usage is TRBJ1-1; 7 nucleotides line up with TRBD1. Germline loops: CDR1 DFQATT, CDR2 SNEGSKA (reference sequence). V lost 5 bases and J lost 1; bases outside the gene matches: 4. CDR3 size: 13 residues. The CDR3 region has the DNA TGCAGTGCTCCTCAGGGGGGGAACACTGAAGCTTTCTTT. Its translation: CSAPQGGNTEAFF.

The chain employs TRBV7-3 and TRBJ2-3, with 12 bases identical to TRBD2. This CDR3 contains 15 residues. V shed 7 bases, J shed 3 bases, and the junction held 5 bases outside the gene matches. Germline V CDR1 and CDR2: SGHTA, FQGTGA. The CDR3 nucleotides read TGTGCCAGCAAGACTAGCGGGAGATTGACAGATACGCAGTATTTT. Translating gives CASKTSGRLTDTQYF.

The rearrangement uses TRBV20-1 and TRBJ2-7; unclear D gene. The CDR3 sequence is 14 residues long. Germline V gene data show CDR1 as DFQATT and CDR2 as SNEGSKA (reference sequence). The V and J ends lost 5 bases and 2 bases respectively, with 16 bases between them. The CDR3 DNA follows: TGCAGTGCTTGGGGTAAGGTAGGGACCTACGAGCAGTACTTC. This gives the protein CSAWGKVGTYEQYF.

This chain joins TRBV7-2 and TRBJ2-1; tentatively, D is TRBD1 or TRBD2 (5 bases each). The CDR3 totals 16 residues. V lost 5 bases, J lost 0 bases, and 14 bases lay in between. Germline V gives CDR1 SGHTA, CDR2 FQGNSA. CDR3 loop: CASSPGRALSYNEQFF. DNA for the CDR3: TGTGCCAGCAGCCCAGGGAGAGCGCTCTCCTACAATGAGCAGTTCTTC.

This chain joins TRBV12-5 and TRBJ2-5; D possibly corresponds to TRBD2 (6 bases). V dropped 6 bases and J dropped 4 bases, with 18 bases sitting between them. This CDR3 has 15 residues. Germline CDR1 LGHNT, CDR2 FRNRAP. CDR3: CASGPPGGSRETQYF. DNA of the CDR3: TGTGCTAGTGGCCCCCCCGGGGGTAGTCGAGAGACCCAGTACTTC.

The chain recombines TRBV4-1 with TRBJ2-5; perhaps TRBD2 as D (6 bases). CDR1 MGHRA and CDR2 YSYEKL come from the germline V gene. Trimming stripped 0 bases from V and 0 bases from J, with 23 bases between. The CDR3 runs to 20 residues. DNA for the CDR3: TGCGCCAGCAGCCAAGATGGGGTCTCGAGGGCAGGGAGGTACCAAGAGACCCAGTACTTC. Protein: CASSQDGVSRAGRYQETQYF.

The chain recombines TRBV7-3 with TRBJ2-1; possibly TRBD1 or TRBD2 for D (5 bases each). Germline loops: CDR1 SGHTA, CDR2 FQGTGA. V was shortened by 6 bases and J by 10 bases, with 13 bases between the two germline ends. This CDR3 has 12 residues. The CDR3 protein is CASSFSGREQFF. In DNA, the CDR3 is TGTGCCAGCAGTTTTTCGGGGCGAGAGCAGTTCTTC.

The chain uses TRBV7-8 and TRBJ2-3; TRBD2 matches at 8 bases. The germline CDR1 and CDR2 sequences are SGHVS and FQNEAQ. The CDR3 runs 15 residues. The trim removed 0 bases at V and 14 bases at J, leaving 13 bases unmatched. CDR3: CASSLALREARYAYF. DNA of the CDR3: TGTGCCAGCAGCTTAGCCCTGCGGGAGGCCAGATACGCGTATTTT.

In regard to this clonotype: At one end, the junction sequence differs from germline, possibly due to a read error. V gene TRBV7-2 combines with J gene TRBJ1-2, with 7 nucleotides matching TRBD1. Germline values: CDR1 SGHTA, CDR2 FQGNSA. The CDR3 totals 13 residues. The CDR3 region has the DNA TGTGCCAGCAGCCAGGGGACAGACTATGACTACACCTTC. It specifies CASSQGTDYDYTF.

The chain links TRBV7-2 to TRBJ2-4; TRBD2 is a possible D gene (6 bases). The J call could be wrong; TRBJ2-7 is a better fit for the DNA end. The CDR3 is made up of 17 amino acids. Germline CDR1 SGHTA, CDR2 FQGNSA. The CDR3, as DNA: TGTGCCAGCAGTAAGCCGCCGGGACCCACATACGGGGGCGAGCAGTACTTC. Its protein is CASSKPPGPTYGGEQYF.

This clonotype was observed a handful of times. The chain carries TRBV20-1 and TRBJ1-2; TRBD1 matches at 8 bases. This CDR3 contains 13 residues. Germline V lookup: CDR1 DFQATT, CDR2 SNEGSKA (reference sequence). The J segment lost 7 bases and the V segment lost 6 bases, leaving 10 bases of the junction unmatched. CDR3 nucleotide sequence: TGCAGTGCCGCCCAGGGGGCGGCGGGTGGCTACACCTTC. It specifies CSAAQGAAGGYTF.

J is TRBJ2-4 and V is TRBV28; 9 nucleotides align to TRBD2. The J call may be mistaken, given a closer DNA end match to TRBJ2-7. The CDR3 length is 18 residues. The germline V gene encodes CDR1 MDHEN and CDR2 SYDVKM. In nucleotides, the CDR3 is TGTGCCAGCAGTTTTCCCCCCTCTAGCGGGACAACCGGCTACGAGCAGTACTTC. This codes for CASSFPPSSGTTGYEQYF.

This clonotype was found a few times. V gene TRBV27 combines with J gene TRBJ1-4, with TRBD1 identical over 7 bases. V gave up 2 bases and J gave up 7 bases; unmatched junction bases: 4. The CDR3 extends over 14 amino acids. CDR1 MNHEY and CDR2 SMNVEV come from the germline V gene (reference sequence). The CDR3, as DNA: TGTGCCAGCAGTTTACGGGGACAGCCTGAAAAACTGTTTTTT. Translation: CASSLRGQPEKLFF.

The chain links TRBV9 to TRBJ2-2; a weak D match, TRBD2 (6 bases). Germline V CDR1 and CDR2: SGDLS, YYNGEE. Trimming shortened V by 0 bases and J by 8 bases, and 8 bases separated the two germline ends. The CDR3 contains 13 residues. As DNA, the CDR3 is TGTGCCAGCAGCGTAGGCCGGGGGGGGGAGCTGTTTTTT. It is translated as CASSVGRGGELFF.

This chain connects TRBV6-6 to TRBJ1-5; D call uncertain. Germline values: CDR1 MNHNY, CDR2 SVGAGI (reference sequence). The V and J ends lost 6 bases and 3 bases respectively, with 12 bases between them. The CDR3 contains 14 residues. CDR3 DNA: TGTGCCAGCAGATCTCACGAGGCCAATCAGCCCCAGCATTTT. Amino acids: CASRSHEANQPQHF.

This clonotype was observed a handful of times. The gene calls are TRBV6-2 or TRBV6-3 and TRBJ1-5; D is ambiguous. This CDR3 is built from 16 residues. CDR1 and CDR2 (germline): MNHEY, SVGEGT. Trimming stripped 0 bases from V and 0 bases from J, with 9 bases between. CDR3 loop: CASSYSIGSSNQPQHF. In DNA, the CDR3 is TGTGCCAGCAGTTACTCGATAGGATCTAGCAATCAGCCCCAGCATTTT.

The chain employs TRBV7-9 and TRBJ2-1; no clear D gene. The CDR3 sequence is 11 residues long. Germline V gene data show CDR1 as SEHNR and CDR2 as FQNEAQ (reference sequence). V was pared by 4 bases and J by 10 bases, with 8 bases between. CDR3 in DNA: TGTGCCAGCAGCTACGGCCAGGAGCAGTTCTTC. This gives the protein CASSYGQEQFF.

This clonotype appeared a few times. V usage is TRBV5-1 and J usage is TRBJ1-4; possible D gene TRBD1, 6 bases. From germline, CDR1 is SGHRS and CDR2 YFSETQ. The CDR3 is 14 amino acids. V was cut by 4 bases and J by 3 bases, with 10 bases left in between. The CDR3 is CASSPQGSNEKLFF. The DNA of the CDR3 is TGCGCCAGCAGCCCGCAGGGGTCTAATGAAAAACTGTTTTTT.

The V gene is TRBV11-2, the J gene TRBJ2-1; 7 bases are a match to TRBD2. CDR3 length: 16 residues. The germline V gene has CDR1 SGHAT and CDR2 FQNNGV. The V segment lost 1 base and the J segment 6 bases; nucleotides outside the gene matches: 9. The CDR3 here is CASSLGGAGVSNEQFF. Written as DNA, the CDR3 is TGTGCCAGCAGCTTAGGAGGGGCGGGAGTAAGCAATGAGCAGTTCTTC.

V gene TRBV29-1 combines with J gene TRBJ2-1, with D possibly being TRBD1 or TRBD2 (5 bases each). The germline gives CDR1 SQVTM, CDR2 ANQGSEA. V gave up 6 bases and J gave up 0 bases, with 12 bases separating them. The length of the CDR3 is 14 residues. The CDR3 region is CSVEDMSSYNEQFF. The CDR3 DNA is TGCAGCGTGGAGGACATGAGCTCCTACAATGAGCAGTTCTTC.

In its sample, this clonotype was seen a few times. The CDR3, as DNA: TGTGCCAGCAGCCAAGGGGCTAGTTTCTCCTACGAGCAGTACTTC. This translates into CASSQGASFSYEQYF. The chain recombines TRBV3-1 with TRBJ2-7; D call uncertain. Germline lookup yields CDR1 LGHDT and CDR2 YNNKEL (reference sequence). With 1 base removed from V and 0 bases from J, the gap between germline ends came to 10 bases. The CDR3 sequence is 15 residues long.